These 23 T cell receptor beta chains share one sample of origin, sequenced in a study of blood T cells in healthy people across ages. A sample-barcoded 5' primer and a J-beta primer mix were used in a second PCR of roughly 7 to 11 cycles. TCRdb re-derived calls from the 5' RACE reads in MiXCR, one entry per CDR3 protein. The data show about 620,000 distinct CDR3 sequences, around 21% seen once. Specimen: blood. These receptors were taken from an older man in good health.

The gene calls are TRBV6-1 and TRBJ1-6, with a tentative D call TRBD1 (6 bases). The CDR3 has 13 amino acids. V was shortened by 6 bases and J by 10 bases, with 13 bases between the two germline ends. Germline CDR1 MNHNS, CDR2 SASEGT. The CDR3 DNA reads as TGTGCCAGCAGCCGGGACAACATATCACCCCTCCACTTT. Its translation: CASSRDNISPLHF.

This clonotype was counted at least ten times. V usage is TRBV5-1 and J usage is TRBJ2-5; 9 bases align to TRBD2. The CDR3 has 14 residues. Trimming removed 7 bases from V and 5 bases from J; junction bases left unmatched: 9. CDR1 and CDR2 (germline): SGHRS, YFSETQ. CDR3 in DNA: TGCGCCAGCGGCGGGATAGCGGGAGTGGAGACCCAGTACTTC. It specifies CASGGIAGVETQYF. The full variable domain, with the rest looked up from reference TRBV5-1 and TRBJ2-5, is KAGVTQTPRYLIKTRGQQVTLSCSPISGHRSVSWYQQTPGQGLQFLFEYFSETQRNKGNFPGRFSGRQFSNSRSEMNVSTLELGDSALYLCASGGIAGVETQYFGPGTRLLVL.

V is TRBV2 and J is TRBJ2-5; the D call may be TRBD1 or TRBD2 (5 bases each). The last part of the DNA fits TRBJ2-7 better; the J call may be wrong. Germline V CDR1 and CDR2: SNHLY, FYNNEI. The CDR3 is made up of 13 amino acids. This CDR3 is CASSGDLTYEQYF. CDR3 sequence (DNA): TGTGCCAGCAGTGGGGACCTCACCTACGAGCAGTACTTC.

The chain combines TRBV6-6 with TRBJ2-5; 8 nucleotides match TRBD2. The V and J ends lost 2 bases and 11 bases, in that order; junction bases with no gene match: 13. Germline V gene lookup returns CDR1 MNHNY and CDR2 SVGAGI (reference sequence). This CDR3 has 15 residues. CDR3 sequence: CASSYASSAEREQYF. CDR3 in DNA: TGTGCCAGCAGTTACGCCTCAAGCGCCGAGCGGGAGCAGTACTTC.

Only a few counts were recorded for this clonotype. This sequence joins TRBV20-1 and TRBJ2-5, with D uncertain. Gene TRBJ2-1 matches the end of the DNA better, so the J call may be wrong. The germline V gene has CDR1 DFQATT and CDR2 SNEGSKA (reference sequence). The length of the CDR3 is 10 residues. For the CDR3, the DNA is TGCAGTGCGCAGCTTCGGGAGCAGTTCTTC. Translated: CSAQLREQFF.

The V and J genes are TRBV12-3 or TRBV12-4 and TRBJ2-3; maybe TRBD1 (6 bases). The CDR3 is made up of 14 amino acids. Trimming shortened V by 1 base and J by 8 bases, and 13 bases separated the two germline ends. The CDR3: CASSLGTAPGTQYF. The CDR3 region has the DNA TGTGCCAGCAGTTTAGGGACAGCCCCAGGTACGCAGTATTTT.

This clonotype showed up just a few times. This chain connects TRBV7-2 to TRBJ2-1; 8 nucleotides align to TRBD1. With the DNA end fitting TRBJ2-5 better, the J assignment may be wrong. The CDR3 covers 14 residues. The germline V gene encodes CDR1 SGHTA and CDR2 FQGNSA. In DNA, the CDR3 is TGTGCCAGCAGCTTAGCAGACAGGGGCGGGGCCCAGTACTTC. It yields the protein CASSLADRGGAQYF.

This clonotype was counted many times. V gene TRBV6-2 or TRBV6-3 combines with J gene TRBJ2-1; 7 bases map to TRBD1. This CDR3 has 14 residues. Looked up from germline, CDR1 is MNHEY and CDR2 is SVGEGT. The V segment lost 2 bases and the J segment 4 bases; nucleotides outside the gene matches: 2. In DNA form, the CDR3 reads TGTGCCAGCAGTTACGGGACAGTGTACAATGAGCAGTTCTTC. It specifies CASSYGTVYNEQFF.

This chain joins TRBV27 and TRBJ2-5; D possibly corresponds to TRBD2 (5 bases). With 6 bases removed from V and 11 bases from J, the gap between germline ends came to 22 bases. The length of the CDR3 is 14 residues. The germline V gene encodes CDR1 MNHEY and CDR2 SMNVEV (reference sequence). As DNA, the CDR3 is TGTGCCAGCAGGCCCGGGGATCCCTACAATGAGCAGTACTTC. Translated, it gives CASRPGDPYNEQYF.

On this clonotype: With a much larger clone just one base away, this may be a read error. The chain carries TRBV7-9 and TRBJ2-5, with no clear D. CDR3 length equals 15 residues. The ends were cut back, 4 bases at V and 6 bases at J, with 18 bases in the middle. Germline V gene sequence: CDR1 SEHNR, CDR2 FQNEAQ (reference sequence). CDR3 coding DNA: TGTGCCAGCAGCTCTGGAGTGGTCTGGTATAAGACCCAGTACTTC. Translation: CASSSGVVWYKTQYF.

The chain recombines TRBV6-5 with TRBJ2-5; possibly TRBD1 for D (6 bases). Trimming left V 6 bases short and J 5 bases short, with 13 bases between. Looked up from germline, CDR1 is MNHEY and CDR2 is SVGAGI. This CDR3 comprises 13 residues. The CDR3 reads CASRPGVMETQYF. CDR3 sequence (DNA): TGTGCCAGCAGACCAGGGGTTATGGAGACCCAGTACTTC.

This chain joins TRBV10-3 and TRBJ2-1; either TRBD1 or TRBD2 may supply D (6 bases each). Trimming took off 4 bases at V and 6 bases at J, with 16 bases between the two ends. The CDR3 covers 15 residues. Germline CDR1 ENHRY, CDR2 SYGVKD. CDR3 sequence: CAISVTGAVGNEQFF. The CDR3 DNA follows: TGTGCCATCAGTGTAACGGGGGCGGTCGGCAATGAGCAGTTCTTC.

This clonotype was observed a few times. The rearrangement uses TRBV10-2 and TRBJ2-5, with D possibly TRBD1 on 6 matching bases. The CDR3 contains 16 residues. Germline V gene sequence: CDR1 WSHSY, CDR2 SAAADI. V shed 2 bases and J shed 2 bases, with 15 bases lying between them. The CDR3 nucleotides are TGCGCCAGCAGTGAGCCCCCGGGACACCAACAAGAGACCCAGTACTTC. It is translated as CASSEPPGHQQETQYF.

The table lists this clonotype with a few counts. One end of the junction fails to match germline, which may point to a read error. This chain links TRBV6-4 with TRBJ2-1; TRBD2 agrees at 7 bases. CDR1 MRHNA and CDR2 SNTAGT come from the germline V gene. This CDR3 region has 19 residues. This chain's CDR3 is CANSDHKARGRAPYNEQFF. In DNA, the CDR3 is TGTGCCAACAGTGACCACAAGGCACGAGGGAGGGCCCCCTACAATGAGCAGTTCTTC.

This clonotype was seen a few times. The rearrangement uses TRBV28 and TRBJ1-2, with 7 bases lining up with TRBD1. There are 11 residues in the CDR3. The J segment lost 14 bases and the V segment lost 4 bases, leaving 7 bases of the junction unmatched. Germline V gives CDR1 MDHEN, CDR2 SYDVKM. CDR3 coding DNA: TGTGCCAGCAGTTCGGGACAGACGTCAACCTTC. Encoded protein: CASSSGQTSTF.

This clonotype came up many times. The chain is built from TRBV20-1 and TRBJ1-3, with 7 bases aligning to TRBD1. V lost 0 bases and J lost 3; bases outside the gene matches: 8. There are 16 residues in the CDR3. Germline V CDR1 and CDR2: DFQATT, SNEGSKA (reference sequence). The CDR3 here is CSARDHSRGNGNTIYF. The DNA for the CDR3 is TGCAGTGCTAGAGATCATAGCAGGGGGAATGGAAACACCATATATTTT.

This clonotype has just a few counts. V is TRBV28 and J is TRBJ1-1; D is perhaps TRBD1 (5 bases). This CDR3 region has 14 residues. V lost 6 bases to trimming and J lost 1 base, with 12 bases between them. The germline V gene encodes CDR1 MDHEN and CDR2 SYDVKM. CDR3 bases: TGTGCCAGCAGGCCGGGACGGCCGAACACTGAAGCTTTCTTT. Residues: CASRPGRPNTEAFF. Looking up the rest from reference TRBV28 and TRBJ1-1 gives the full variable domain: DVKVTQSSRYLVKRTGEKVFLECVQDMDHENMFWYRQDPGLGLRLIYFSYDVKMKEKGDIPEGYSVSREKKERFSLILESASTNQTSMYLCASRPGRPNTEAFFGQGTRLTVV.

The table lists this clonotype with a few counts. V usage is TRBV2 and J usage is TRBJ2-5; no firm D call. Matching the DNA end better, TRBJ2-1 makes the J call doubtful. CDR3 length: 14 residues. Germline-derived CDR1 and CDR2 are SNHLY and FYNNEI. The CDR3 DNA reads as TGTGCCAGCACCATTAAAAGTGTCGGAGATGAGCAGTTCTTC. This sequence encodes CASTIKSVGDEQFF.

This clonotype was seen just once. This chain uses TRBV10-3 with TRBJ2-5; D might be TRBD2 (5 bases). The J call may be mistaken, given a closer DNA end match to TRBJ2-1. The length of the CDR3 is 14 residues. CDR1 ENHRY and CDR2 SYGVKD come from the germline V gene. The DNA of the CDR3 is TGTGCCATCAGTGAGTCCTCTGAGGAGGATGAGCAGTTCTTC. Translation: CAISESSEEDEQFF.

In the case of this clonotype: The junction does not match germline at one end; this may be a read error. The chain recombines TRBV10-3 with TRBJ2-1; D gene ambiguous. The last part of the DNA fits TRBJ2-7 better; the J call may be wrong. The germline V gene has CDR1 ENHRY and CDR2 SYGVKD. The CDR3 spans 13 residues. The CDR3 coding sequence is TGTGCCATCAATGAGCCAAGTTTCTACGAGCAGTACTTC. Translated: CAINEPSFYEQYF.

This clonotype showed up many times. This sequence joins TRBV20-1 and TRBJ2-7; D call uncertain. Germline V gene data show CDR1 as DFQATT and CDR2 as SNEGSKA (reference sequence). This CDR3 has 12 amino acids. The V end lost 2 bases, the J end lost 3 bases, and 8 bases lay between the germline ends. CDR3 protein: CSARLVSYEQYF. Written as DNA, the CDR3 is TGCAGTGCTAGATTAGTTAGCTACGAGCAGTACTTC.

The V call is TRBV6-6, the J call TRBJ2-4; possible D gene TRBD1, 5 bases. Germline CDR1 is MNHNY and CDR2 is SVGAGI (reference sequence). V was clipped by 8 bases and J by 0 bases, with 23 bases between them. The CDR3 totals 18 residues. CDR3 sequence: CASLDPPTGALAKNIQYF. DNA of the CDR3: TGTGCCAGCCTAGACCCCCCAACAGGTGCCTTAGCCAAAAACATTCAGTACTTC.

The sample holds many counts of this clonotype. The gene calls are TRBV20-1 and TRBJ2-3, with TRBD2 as a possible D gene (6 bases). The V gene's germline CDR1 is DFQATT and CDR2 SNEGSKA (reference sequence). The CDR3 runs to 14 residues. Trimming removed 4 bases from V and 2 bases from J, with 13 bases in between. The CDR3 loop is CSATSGGNTDTQYF. CDR3 nucleotides: TGCAGTGCTACCTCCGGGGGAAACACAGATACGCAGTATTTT.